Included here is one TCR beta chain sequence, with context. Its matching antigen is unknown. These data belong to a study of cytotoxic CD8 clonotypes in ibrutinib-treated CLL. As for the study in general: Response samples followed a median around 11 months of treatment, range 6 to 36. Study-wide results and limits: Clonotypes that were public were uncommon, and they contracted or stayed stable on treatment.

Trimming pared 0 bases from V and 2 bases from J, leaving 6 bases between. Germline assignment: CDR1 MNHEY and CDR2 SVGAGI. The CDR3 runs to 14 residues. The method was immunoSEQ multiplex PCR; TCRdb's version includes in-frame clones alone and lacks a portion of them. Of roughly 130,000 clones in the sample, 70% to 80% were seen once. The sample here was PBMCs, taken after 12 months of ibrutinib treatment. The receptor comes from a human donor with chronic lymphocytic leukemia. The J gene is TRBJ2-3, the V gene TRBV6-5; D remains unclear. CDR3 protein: CASSYSRYTDTQYF. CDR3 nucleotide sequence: TGTGCCAGCAGTTACTCGAGATACACAGATACGCAGTATTTT.